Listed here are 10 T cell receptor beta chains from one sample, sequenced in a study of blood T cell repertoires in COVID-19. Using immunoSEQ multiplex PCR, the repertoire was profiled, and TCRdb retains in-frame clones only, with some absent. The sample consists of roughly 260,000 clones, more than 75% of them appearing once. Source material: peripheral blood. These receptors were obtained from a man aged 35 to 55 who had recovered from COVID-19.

The CDR3 loop reads CASSIRGNRGSSYNEQFF. The CDR3 DNA is TGTGCCAGTAGTATAAGAGGTAATCGCGGGAGCTCCTACAATGAGCAGTTCTTC. The chain combines TRBV19 with TRBJ2-1; TRBD2 agrees at 7 bases. Germline V gene data show CDR1 as LNHDA and CDR2 as SQIVND (reference sequence). CDR3 length equals 18 residues. Unmatched junction bases numbered 10, after V lost 2 bases and J lost 0 bases.

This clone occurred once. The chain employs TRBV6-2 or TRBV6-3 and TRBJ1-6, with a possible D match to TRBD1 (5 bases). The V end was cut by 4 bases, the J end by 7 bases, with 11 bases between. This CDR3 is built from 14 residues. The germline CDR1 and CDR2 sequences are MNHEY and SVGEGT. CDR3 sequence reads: CASSWGTVNSPLHF. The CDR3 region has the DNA TGTGCCAGCAGTTGGGGGACTGTGAATTCACCCCTCCACTTT.

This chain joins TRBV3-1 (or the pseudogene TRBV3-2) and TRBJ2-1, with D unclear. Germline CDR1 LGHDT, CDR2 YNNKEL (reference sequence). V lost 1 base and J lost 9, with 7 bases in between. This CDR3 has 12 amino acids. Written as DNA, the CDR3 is TGTGCCAGCAGCCAAGGGTCCGGTGAGCAGTTCTTC. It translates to CASSQGSGEQFF.

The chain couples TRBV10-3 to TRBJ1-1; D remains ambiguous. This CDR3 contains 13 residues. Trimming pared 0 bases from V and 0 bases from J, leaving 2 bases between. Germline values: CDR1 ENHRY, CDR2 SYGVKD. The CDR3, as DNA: TGTGCCATCAGTGAGTCTATGAACACTGAAGCTTTCTTT. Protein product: CAISESMNTEAFF.

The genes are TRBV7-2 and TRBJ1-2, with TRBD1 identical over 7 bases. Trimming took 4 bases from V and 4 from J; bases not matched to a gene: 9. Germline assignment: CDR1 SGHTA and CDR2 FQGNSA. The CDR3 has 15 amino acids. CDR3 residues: CASSSARGSAYGYTF. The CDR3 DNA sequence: TGTGCCAGCAGCTCAGCCAGGGGGTCGGCCTATGGCTACACCTTC.

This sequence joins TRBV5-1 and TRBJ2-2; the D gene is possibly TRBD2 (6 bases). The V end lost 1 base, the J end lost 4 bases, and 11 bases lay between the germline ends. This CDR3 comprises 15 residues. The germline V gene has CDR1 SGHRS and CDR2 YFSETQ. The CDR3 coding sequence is TGCGCCAGCAGCTTGTCTCGCGGGGCCACCGGGGAGCTGTTTTTT. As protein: CASSLSRGATGELFF.

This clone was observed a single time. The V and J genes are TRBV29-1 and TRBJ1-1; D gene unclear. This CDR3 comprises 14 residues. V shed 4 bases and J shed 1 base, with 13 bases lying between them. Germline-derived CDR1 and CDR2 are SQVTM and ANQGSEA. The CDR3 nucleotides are TGCAGCGTTGGGCGAGGGTGGAAGAACACTGAAGCTTTCTTT. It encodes CSVGRGWKNTEAFF.

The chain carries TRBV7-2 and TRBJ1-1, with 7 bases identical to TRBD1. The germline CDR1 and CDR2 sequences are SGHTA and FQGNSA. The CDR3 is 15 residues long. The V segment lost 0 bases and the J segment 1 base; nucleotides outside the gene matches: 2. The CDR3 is CASSLAGTANTEAFF. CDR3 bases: TGTGCCAGCAGCTTAGCGGGGACAGCGAACACTGAAGCTTTCTTT.

The CDR3 DNA is TGTGCCAGCAGCCAAGAGGGGGCTCGGCAGTTCTTC. Translating gives CASSQEGARQFF. This chain uses TRBV3-1 (or the pseudogene TRBV3-2) with TRBJ2-1; D perhaps matches TRBD1 (6 bases). The V and J ends lost 0 bases and 12 bases respectively, with 9 bases between them. CDR3 length equals 12 residues. Germline V lookup: CDR1 LGHDT, CDR2 YNNKEL (reference sequence).

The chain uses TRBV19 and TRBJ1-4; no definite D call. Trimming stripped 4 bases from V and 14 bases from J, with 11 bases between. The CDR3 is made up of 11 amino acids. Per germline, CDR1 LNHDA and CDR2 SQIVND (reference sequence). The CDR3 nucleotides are TGTGCCAGTAGTACGACTGGAATGCTGTTTTTT. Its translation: CASSTTGMLFF. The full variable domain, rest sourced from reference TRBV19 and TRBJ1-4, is DGGITQSPKYLFRKEGQNVTLSCEQNLNHDAMYWYRQDPGQGLRLIYYSQIVNDFQKGDIAEGYSVSREKKESFPLTVTSAQKNPTAFYLCASSTTGMLFFGSGTQLSVL.